Listed below are T cell receptor beta chains from one sample, sequenced in a study of blood T cell repertoires in COVID-19. The assay was immunoSEQ multiplex PCR, and TCRdb's table has in-frame clones only and misses some. Among just under 350,000 clones listed, roughly 89% were seen once. The source material was peripheral blood. All receptors derive from a woman aged 18-29 years who had recovered from COVID-19. Both conserved end residues are part of each CDR3. A D gene is named only where the DNA matches it firmly. The size field is filled for only some rows; it gives once, few, many or a size class.

CDR3	DNA	V	J	size	D
CASSPSGETQYF	TGTGCCAGCTCACCATCGGGGGAGACCCAGTACTTC	TRBV18	TRBJ2-5	-	-
CASSLTGLRTGELFF	TGTGCCAGCAGCTTGACAGGGCTAAGAACCGGGGAGCTGTTTTTT	TRBV6-5	TRBJ2-2	-	TRBD1
CASSSQVIAEAFF	TGTGCCAGCAGCTCCCAGGTCATAGCTGAAGCTTTCTTT	TRBV7-8	TRBJ1-1	-	-
CARRDRAYGYTF	TGTGCCAGACGAGACAGGGCCTATGGCTACACCTTC	TRBV2	TRBJ1-2	-	TRBD1
CASSQEGQTTDTQYF	TGTGCCAGCAGCCAAGAGGGACAGACCACAGATACGCAGTATTTT	TRBV7-9	TRBJ2-3	few	TRBD1
CASSGTSGILFF	TGCGCCAGCAGTGGGACTAGCGGGATTTTGTTTTTT	TRBV10-1	TRBJ2-2	few	TRBD2
CASSTRQSDTQYF	TGTGCCAGCAGTACGCGACAGTCAGATACGCAGTATTTT	TRBV12-3/TRBV12-4	TRBJ2-3	-	-
CASSSDRENEKLFF	TGCGCCAGCAGCTCGGACAGGGAAAACGAAAAACTGTTTTTT	TRBV5-1	TRBJ1-4	-	TRBD1
CASSIGGVLGGAFF	TGTGCCAGTAGTATAGGAGGGGTGCTGGGGGGAGCTTTCTTT	TRBV19	TRBJ1-1	-	-
CASSLSRGQGQDTIYF	TGTGCCAGCAGCCTCTCCAGAGGGCAGGGGCAAGACACCATATATTTT	TRBV7-9	TRBJ1-3	-	-
CASSLGQGAGTEAFF	TGCGCCAGCAGCTTGGGACAGGGGGCCGGCACTGAAGCTTTCTTT	TRBV5-1	TRBJ1-1	-	TRBD1
CASSEIPAGAQDTQYF	TGTGCCAGCAGTGAAATCCCAGCAGGGGCCCAAGATACGCAGTATTTT	TRBV6-1	TRBJ2-3	-	-
CASNSGGYTTGSPLHF	TGTGCCAGCAACTCAGGAGGATACACAACGGGTTCACCCCTCCACTTT	TRBV28	TRBJ1-6	-	-
CASSLDGDRGWEKLFF	TGTGCCAGCAGCTTAGACGGGGACAGGGGTTGGGAAAAACTGTTTTTT	TRBV7-9	TRBJ1-4	once	TRBD1
CASSQGYAGSTEAFF	TGTGCCAGCAGCCAAGGTTATGCAGGGTCTACTGAAGCTTTCTTT	TRBV3-1/TRBV3-2	TRBJ1-1	-	-
CSVERDADTQYF	TGCAGCGTTGAGAGGGATGCAGATACGCAGTATTTT	TRBV29-1	TRBJ2-3	-	-
CASSMGTGGLAEAFF	TGTGCCAGTAGTATGGGGACAGGAGGGCTGGCTGAAGCTTTCTTT	TRBV19	TRBJ1-1	-	TRBD1
CASSYRTRGSTDTQYF	TGTGCCAGCAGTTACAGGACTAGGGGAAGCACAGATACGCAGTATTTT	TRBV6-2/TRBV6-3	TRBJ2-3	-	TRBD2
CASSPNANSNQPQHF	TGCGCCAGCAGCCCTAACGCGAATAGCAATCAGCCCCAGCATTTT	TRBV4-3	TRBJ1-5	once	-
CASSFSGSRTDTQYF	TGCGCCAGCAGTTTCAGCGGGAGTCGCACAGATACGCAGTATTTT	TRBV4-1	TRBJ2-3	-	TRBD2
CASSRTSGEYNEQFF	TGTGCCAGTAGCAGGACTAGCGGGGAGTACAATGAGCAGTTCTTC	TRBV19	TRBJ2-1	-	TRBD2
CSAVDWDTIF	TGCAGTGCCGTGGACTGGGATACGATTTTT	TRBV20-1	TRBJ1-4	-	-
CASSLYRELQEQFF	TGTGCCAGCAGCTTATACAGGGAATTACAGGAGCAGTTCTTC	TRBV7-2	TRBJ2-1	-	-
CASSIDGGIGLNTEAFF	TGTGCCAGTAGTATTGATGGAGGGATTGGGTTGAACACTGAAGCTTTCTTT	TRBV19	TRBJ1-1	-	-
CASSPRREGNYGYTF	TGTGCCAGCAGCCCTCGGAGGGAAGGAAACTATGGCTACACCTTC	TRBV9	TRBJ1-2	-	-
CASSSRDSSYNEQFF	TGTGCCAGCAGCTCCCGGGACTCCTCCTACAATGAGCAGTTCTTC	TRBV11-2	TRBJ2-1	-	-
CASSTTEAGENIQYF	TGTGCCAGCAGCACCACAGAGGCGGGGGAAAACATTCAGTACTTC	TRBV7-9	TRBJ2-4	-	TRBD2
CASSEPGQGGPFLSGELFF	TGTGCCAGCAGTGAGCCGGGACAGGGAGGCCCATTCCTGAGCGGGGAGCTGTTTTTT	TRBV6-1	TRBJ2-2	-	TRBD1
CASAGGAGGPHIQYF	TGTGCCAGTGCCGGCGGGGCGGGAGGGCCCCACATTCAGTACTTC	TRBV19	TRBJ2-4	-	TRBD2
CAISDSAGELFF	TGTGCCATCAGTGACTCAGCGGGGGAGCTGTTTTTT	TRBV10-3	TRBJ2-2	-	-
CAWSIQDSYSNQPQHF	TGTGCCTGGAGTATCCAGGACAGTTATAGCAATCAGCCCCAGCATTTT	TRBV30	TRBJ1-5	-	-
CASSLGAGVSYNEQFF	TGTGCCAGCAGCTTAGGGGCGGGAGTGTCCTACAATGAGCAGTTCTTC	TRBV11-2	TRBJ2-1	-	TRBD2
CASSLHEFTGTGNTIYF	TGTGCCAGCTCACTGCATGAATTCACAGGGACTGGAAACACCATATATTTT	TRBV18	TRBJ1-3	once	-